This TCR beta chain stems from a study of regulatory T cells. A remark on this clone: Its antigen is unidentified.

Study-wide findings and caveats: Skewed V and J usage and few unique V-J pairs marked patient repertoires, most in Tregs. Hydrophobic residues at CDR3 positions 6 and 7 were enriched in conventional CD4+ T cells of CD3G-deficient patients.

The CDR3 extends over 13 amino acids. Trimming pared 7 bases from V and 2 bases from J, leaving 11 bases between. The germline gives CDR1 MNHNS, CDR2 SASEGT. Patients aged 2 to 39 years had fewer naive T cells. Sorting split CD4+ cells into CD25-high CD127-low Tregs and CD25-low CD127-high conventional T cells. Amplification used 52 TRBV primers and 13 TRBJ primers. Only in-frame clones appear in the TCRdb table, and some are missing; sequencing was by immunoSEQ multiplex PCR. Among about 30,000 clones listed, 92% were seen once. The sequenced sample consisted of conventional CD4+ T cells sorted from blood. V usage is TRBV6-1 and J usage is TRBJ1-2; the D gene is possibly TRBD1 (5 bases). The sequence was collected from a person between 18 and 35 years old with CD3G deficiency. For the CDR3, the DNA is TGTGCCAGCACCCCGGGACGGAACTATGGCTACACCTTC. This codes for CASTPGRNYGYTF.